This T cell receptor (beta chain) was captured in a study of blood T cell repertoires in COVID-19. Overall study context: The origin of the acute and convalescent COVID-19 samples was the United States, Italy and Spain. T cells, B-cell-depleted T cells, or PBMCs supplied cDNA or gDNA.

Original processing methods: Amplification with reference gene primers provided the estimates of nucleated cell counts. This table comes from immunoSEQ multiplex PCR, and its TCRdb copy is limited to in-frame clones, with some not included. V and J calls plus clone size are reproduced from that table; the DNA served to infer D and trimming. The table includes about 260,000 clones, around 89% detected once. This clone has only one observation. Material: peripheral blood. The TCR was taken from a woman aged 40 to 50 with acute or convalescent COVID-19.

CDR3 bases: TGTGCCAGTAGACCCCGGGACAGGGGCCCTCATAGCACAGATACGCAGTATTTT. It specifies CASRPRDRGPHSTDTQYF. The chain employs TRBV19 and TRBJ2-3; 10 bases map to TRBD1. This CDR3 is built from 18 residues. Losses at the gene ends were 6 bases for V and 0 bases for J; bases not matched to a gene: 12. Germline loops: CDR1 LNHDA, CDR2 SQIVND (reference sequence).